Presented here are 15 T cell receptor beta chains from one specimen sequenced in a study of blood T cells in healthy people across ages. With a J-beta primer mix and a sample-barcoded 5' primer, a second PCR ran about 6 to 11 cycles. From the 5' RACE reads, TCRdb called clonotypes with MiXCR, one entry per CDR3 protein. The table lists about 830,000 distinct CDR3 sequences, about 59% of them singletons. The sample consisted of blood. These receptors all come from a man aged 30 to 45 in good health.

CDR3 region: CASSLAQRGDNEQFF. The CDR3 coding sequence is TGTGCCAGCAGCCTAGCCCAGCGGGGGGACAATGAGCAGTTCTTC. The V call is TRBV13, the J call TRBJ2-1; 9 bases line up with TRBD2. The CDR3 contains 15 residues. With V trimmed by 5 bases and J by 5 bases, 7 bases remained unmatched. Looked up from germline, CDR1 is PRHDT and CDR2 is FYEKMQ (reference sequence).

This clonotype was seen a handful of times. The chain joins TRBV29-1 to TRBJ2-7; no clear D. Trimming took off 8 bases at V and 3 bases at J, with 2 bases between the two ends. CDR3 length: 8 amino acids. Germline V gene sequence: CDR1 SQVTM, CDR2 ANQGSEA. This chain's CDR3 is CSNYEQYF. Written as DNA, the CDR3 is TGCAGCAACTACGAGCAGTACTTC.

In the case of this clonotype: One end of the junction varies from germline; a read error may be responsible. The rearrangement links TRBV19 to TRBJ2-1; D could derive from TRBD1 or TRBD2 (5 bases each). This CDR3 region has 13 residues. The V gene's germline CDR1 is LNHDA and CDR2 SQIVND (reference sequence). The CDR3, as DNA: TGTGCCGGTAGTATAGGGACCTTCAATGAGCAGTTCTTC. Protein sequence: CAGSIGTFNEQFF.

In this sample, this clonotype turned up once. CDR3 nucleotides: TGTGCCAGCAGTTTATCATGGGGGACGTCCTACGAGCAGTACTTC. Its translation: CASSLSWGTSYEQYF. The chain has TRBV27 and TRBJ2-7; D is perhaps TRBD1 or TRBD2 (5 bases each). The CDR3 length is 15 residues. Germline values: CDR1 MNHEY, CDR2 SMNVEV (reference sequence). V lost 0 bases and J lost 1, with 10 bases in between.

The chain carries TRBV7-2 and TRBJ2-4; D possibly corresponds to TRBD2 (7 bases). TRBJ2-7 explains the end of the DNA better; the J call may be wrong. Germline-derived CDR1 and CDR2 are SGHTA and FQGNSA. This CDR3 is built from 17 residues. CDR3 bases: TGTGCCAGCAGCTTGCGCGGGGGCCCTATAAGCTCCTACGAGCAGTACTTC. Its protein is CASSLRGGPISSYEQYF.

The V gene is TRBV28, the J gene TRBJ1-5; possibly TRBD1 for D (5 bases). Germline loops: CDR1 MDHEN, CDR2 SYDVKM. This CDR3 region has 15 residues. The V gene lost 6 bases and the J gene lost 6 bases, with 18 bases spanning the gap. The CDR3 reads CASRGGRFGGQPQHF. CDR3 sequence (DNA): TGTGCCAGCAGGGGGGGTCGCTTTGGGGGTCAGCCCCAGCATTTT.

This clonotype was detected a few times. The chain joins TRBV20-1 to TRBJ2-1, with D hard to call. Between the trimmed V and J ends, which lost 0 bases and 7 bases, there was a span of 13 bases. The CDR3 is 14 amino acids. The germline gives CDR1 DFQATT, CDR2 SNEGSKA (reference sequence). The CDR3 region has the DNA TGCAGTGCTAGAGACCTGGACCTAGGTAATGAGCAGTTCTTC. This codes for CSARDLDLGNEQFF.

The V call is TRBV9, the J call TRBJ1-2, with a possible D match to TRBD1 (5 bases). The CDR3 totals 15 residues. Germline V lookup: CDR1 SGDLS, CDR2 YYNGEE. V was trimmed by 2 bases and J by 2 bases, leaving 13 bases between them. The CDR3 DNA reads TGTGCCAGCAGCGTTACAAGGGAGGGGAACTATGGCTACACCTTC. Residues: CASSVTREGNYGYTF.

The CDR3 DNA reads as TGTGCCAGCAGCCCGGGACTAGCGGGGGGGCAGTACGAGCAGTACTTC. Translation gives CASSPGLAGGQYEQYF. The chain recombines TRBV7-2 with TRBJ2-7; the match to TRBD2 covers 16 bases. The CDR3 is 16 residues long. Germline CDR1 SGHTA, CDR2 FQGNSA. Losses at the gene ends were 5 bases for V and 4 bases for J; bases not matched to a gene: 5.

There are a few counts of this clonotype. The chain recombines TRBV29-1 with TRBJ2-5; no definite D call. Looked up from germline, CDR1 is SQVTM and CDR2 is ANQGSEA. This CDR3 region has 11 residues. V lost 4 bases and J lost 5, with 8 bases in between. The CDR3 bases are TGCAGCGTTGGCCAGGTGGAGACCCAGTACTTC. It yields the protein CSVGQVETQYF.

The CDR3 protein is CASSQDSGFGGEQFF. The CDR3 DNA sequence: TGTGCCAGCAGCCAAGATTCCGGGTTCGGCGGTGAGCAGTTCTTC. The genes are TRBV4-2 and TRBJ2-1; D not resolved. Germline CDR1 reads LGHNA; CDR2 reads YNFKEQ. The CDR3 runs to 15 residues. V lost 0 bases and J 9 bases, leaving 15 bases between the germline ends.

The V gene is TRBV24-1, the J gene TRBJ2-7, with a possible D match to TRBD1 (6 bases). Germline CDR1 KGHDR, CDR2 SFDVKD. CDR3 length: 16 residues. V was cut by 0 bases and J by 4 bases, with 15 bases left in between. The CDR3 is CATSDLRDKNPYEQYF. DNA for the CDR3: TGTGCCACCAGTGATTTGAGGGACAAAAACCCATACGAGCAGTACTTC.

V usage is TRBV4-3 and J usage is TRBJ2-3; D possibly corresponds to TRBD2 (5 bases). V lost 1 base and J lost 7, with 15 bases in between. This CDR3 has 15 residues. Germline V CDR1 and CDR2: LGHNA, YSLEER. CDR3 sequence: CASSQVLGELYTQYF. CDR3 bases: TGCGCCAGCAGCCAAGTCCTGGGAGAGCTATATACGCAGTATTTT.

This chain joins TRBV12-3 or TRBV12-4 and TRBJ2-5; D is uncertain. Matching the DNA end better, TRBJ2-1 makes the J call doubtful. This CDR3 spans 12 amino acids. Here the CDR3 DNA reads TGTGCCAGCGGAATCAAGCAAGAGACCCAGTTCTTC. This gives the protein CASGIKQETQFF.

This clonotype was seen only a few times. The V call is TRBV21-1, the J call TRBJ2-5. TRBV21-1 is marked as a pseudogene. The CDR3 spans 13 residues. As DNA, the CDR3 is TGTGCCAGCAGCAATTCGTACCAAGAGACCCAGTACTTC. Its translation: CASSNSYQETQYF.